These 18 T cell receptor beta chains were sequenced from one sample in a study of cytomegalovirus exposure and HLA in healthy donors. PCR primers comprised 60 Vbeta and 13 Jbeta primers. Generated by immunoSEQ multiplex PCR, the TCRdb table keeps only in-frame clones and is missing some. The top ten clones hold less than 2% of a sample with about 180,000 clones, around 80% of them seen once. Sequenced input: PBMCs. The receptors were sampled from a man aged 40-50 years in good health and CMV-seronegative.

The chain recombines TRBV5-1 with TRBJ2-5; 9 bases are shared with TRBD2. The CDR3 is made up of 16 amino acids. Germline V CDR1 and CDR2: SGHRS, YFSETQ. After removal of 4 bases from V and 0 bases from J, the junction contained 7 bases not matched to a gene. Written as DNA, the CDR3 is TGCGCCAGCAGCAGGGGGGCTAGCGGGGACCAAGAGACCCAGTACTTC. It yields the protein CASSRGASGDQETQYF. The full variable domain, rest sourced from reference TRBV5-1 and TRBJ2-5, is KAGVTQTPRYLIKTRGQQVTLSCSPISGHRSVSWYQQTPGQGLQFLFEYFSETQRNKGNFPGRFSGRQFSNSRSEMNVSTLELGDSALYLCASSRGASGDQETQYFGPGTRLLVL.

In this sample, this clone turned up once. The rearrangement links TRBV19 to TRBJ1-2; no clear D. Trimming took 3 bases from V and 4 from J, leaving 9 bases between them. This CDR3 comprises 13 residues. CDR1 is LNHDA and CDR2 is SQIVND in the germline V gene (reference sequence). The CDR3 spells CASSITVPYGYTF. CDR3 nucleotide sequence: TGTGCCAGTAGTATTACGGTGCCCTATGGCTACACCTTC. The entire variable domain, with the rest obtained from reference TRBV19 and TRBJ1-2, is as follows: DGGITQSPKYLFRKEGQNVTLSCEQNLNHDAMYWYRQDPGQGLRLIYYSQIVNDFQKGDIAEGYSVSREKKESFPLTVTSAQKNPTAFYLCASSITVPYGYTFGSGTRLTVV.

This chain uses TRBV14 with TRBJ1-4, with 10 positions matching TRBD1. Germline-derived CDR1 and CDR2 are SGHDN and FVKESK. The CDR3 extends over 15 amino acids. Trimming removed 3 bases from V and 12 bases from J; junction bases left unmatched: 10. The DNA for the CDR3 is TGTGCCAGCAGCCAGGGATACGACAGGGGGCAGGAACTGTTTTTT. This translates into CASSQGYDRGQELFF.

The count of this clone is one. This chain links TRBV4-1 with TRBJ2-1; 9 bases line up with TRBD1. The CDR3 is made up of 14 amino acids. J gave up 7 bases and V 4 bases, and 5 bases lay outside the gene matches. From germline, CDR1 is MGHRA and CDR2 YSYEKL. In DNA form, the CDR3 reads TGCGCCAGCAGCCGGGACAGGGACGGGAATGAGCAGTTCTTC. Protein sequence: CASSRDRDGNEQFF.

The chain joins TRBV5-6 to TRBJ2-3, with 7 bases identical to TRBD2. Germline CDR1 is SGHDT and CDR2 is YYEEEE. Trimming removed 8 bases from V and 4 bases from J; junction bases left unmatched: 13. The CDR3 is 15 amino acids. The DNA of the CDR3 is TGTGCCAGTACCTACGGGGGGTTTACCCCAGATACGCAGTATTTT. Its translation is CASTYGGFTPDTQYF. Variable domain in full (rest from reference TRBV5-6 and TRBJ2-3): DAGVTQSPTHLIKTRGQQVTLRCSPKSGHDTVSWYQQALGQGPQFIFQYYEEEERQRGNFPDRFSGHQFPNYSSELNVNALLLGDSALYLCASTYGGFTPDTQYFGPGTRLTVL.

This sequence joins TRBV6-1 and TRBJ2-5; tentative D call: TRBD2 (6 bases). CDR1 is MNHNS and CDR2 is SASEGT in the germline V gene. The CDR3 is made up of 14 amino acids. Trimming cost V 7 bases and J 9 bases, with 21 bases left between them. CDR3 DNA: TGTGCCAGCACCGGGGGACGTTCGAACGAGGCCCAGTACTTC. Amino acids: CASTGGRSNEAQYF.

V usage is TRBV2 and J usage is TRBJ1-1, with TRBD1 as a possible D gene (5 bases). The germline V and J ends were trimmed by 4 bases and 1 base, with 19 bases remaining between them. The CDR3 loop spans 17 amino acids. The germline V gene encodes CDR1 SNHLY and CDR2 FYNNEI. The CDR3 sequence: CASSVSSRRGENTEAFF. CDR3 DNA sequence: TGTGCCAGCAGTGTGAGCTCGCGGCGGGGGGAGAACACTGAAGCTTTCTTT.

The V and J genes are TRBV25-1 and TRBJ2-7; 7 nucleotides line up with TRBD1. CDR1 and CDR2 (germline): MGHDK, SYGVNS. V trimming: 5 bases; J trimming: 4 bases; junction bases outside the gene matches: 11. The CDR3 length is 15 residues. This CDR3 is CASSSPGQSLYEQYF. In DNA form, the CDR3 reads TGTGCCAGCAGTTCCCCGGGACAGAGTCTTTACGAGCAGTACTTC.

This clone was seen a handful of times. The chain carries TRBV23-1 and TRBJ2-5; TRBD1 aligns across 8 bases. TRBV23-1 carries the ORF label, with uncertain function. The CDR3 extends over 17 amino acids. Trimming removed 0 bases from V and 3 bases from J; junction bases left unmatched: 9. This chain's CDR3 is CASSQSIGRGREETQYF. In DNA form, the CDR3 reads TGCGCCAGCAGTCAATCGATAGGCAGGGGGCGGGAAGAGACCCAGTACTTC.

In this sample, this clone turned up a few times. This rearrangement joins TRBV29-1 to TRBJ1-1; 8 bases match TRBD1. The CDR3 has 14 residues. V shed 3 bases and J 3 bases; nucleotides not matched to a gene: 6. The V gene's germline CDR1 is SQVTM and CDR2 ANQGSEA. CDR3 sequence reads: CSVDRGLWDTEAFF. The CDR3 nucleotides read TGCAGCGTTGACAGGGGGCTATGGGACACTGAAGCTTTCTTT.

The chain joins TRBV21-1 to TRBJ2-7; whether TRBD2, the table's D call, matches the DNA was not checked. TRBV21-1 is a recognized pseudogene. The CDR3 runs 14 residues. The CDR3 spells CASRGRGRGYEQYF. Written as DNA, the CDR3 is TGTGCCAGCAGAGGTAGAGGGAGGGGGTACGAGCAGTACTTC.

This chain uses TRBV28 with TRBJ2-7; 8 bases align to TRBD1. From germline, CDR1 is MDHEN and CDR2 SYDVKM. Trimming at V came to 4 bases and at J to 3 bases, leaving 11 bases not matched to a gene. The CDR3 loop spans 16 amino acids. CDR3 loop: CASSSVSQGAFYEQYF. The CDR3 DNA follows: TGTGCCAGCAGTTCGGTCTCGCAGGGGGCTTTCTACGAGCAGTACTTC. Combining the CDR3 with reference TRBV28 and TRBJ2-7 gives the whole variable domain DVKVTQSSRYLVKRTGEKVFLECVQDMDHENMFWYRQDPGLGLRLIYFSYDVKMKEKGDIPEGYSVSREKKERFSLILESASTNQTSMYLCASSSVSQGAFYEQYFGPGTRLTVT.

The count of this clone is one. This rearrangement joins TRBV18 to TRBJ1-1; 7 bases match TRBD1. J was trimmed by 8 bases and V by 3 bases; bases with no gene match: 6. Germline assignment: CDR1 KGHSH and CDR2 LQKENI. This CDR3 region has 13 residues. DNA of the CDR3: TGTGCCAGCTCACCGTGGGACAGTCCCGAAGCTTTCTTT. The encoded protein is CASSPWDSPEAFF.

The rearrangement uses TRBV7-2 and TRBJ2-7; perhaps TRBD1 as D (8 bases). The CDR3 is 17 residues long. The V gene's germline CDR1 is SGHTA and CDR2 FQGNSA. V lost 0 bases to trimming and J lost 2 bases, with 17 bases between them. The CDR3 here is CASSLARGQAGAYEQYF. The CDR3 DNA reads TGTGCCAGCAGCTTAGCTCGGGGACAGGCGGGGGCCTACGAGCAGTACTTC.

The genes are TRBV7-6 and TRBJ1-1, with 8 bases that match TRBD1. The CDR3 consists of 15 residues. After removal of 4 bases from V and 7 bases from J, the junction contained 11 bases not matched to a gene. In germline, CDR1 is SGHVS, CDR2 FNYEAQ. The CDR3 spells CASSSQTGGEIEAFF. The CDR3 DNA sequence: TGTGCCAGCAGCTCGCAAACAGGGGGGGAGATTGAAGCTTTCTTT. Full variable domain (remainder filled in from reference TRBV7-6 and TRBJ1-1): GAGVSQSPRYKVTKRGQDVALRCDPISGHVSLYWYRQALGQGPEFLTYFNYEAQQDKSGLPNDRFSAERPEGSISTLTIQRTEQRDSAMYRCASSSQTGGEIEAFFGQGTRLTVV.

V gene TRBV5-6 combines with J gene TRBJ2-5; no definite D call. Germline values: CDR1 SGHDT, CDR2 YYEEEE. V lost 2 bases and J 5 bases, leaving 4 bases between the germline ends. The CDR3 runs to 11 residues. The DNA of the CDR3 is TGTGCCAGCAGCTTATCGGAGACCCAGTACTTC. Encoded protein: CASSLSETQYF.

This clone was recorded only once. The V and J genes are TRBV2 and TRBJ2-1; a possible D gene is TRBD1 (7 bases). V lost 7 bases, J lost 13 bases, and 14 bases lay in between. Germline V gene lookup returns CDR1 SNHLY and CDR2 FYNNEI. The CDR3 extends over 11 amino acids. CDR3 bases: TGTGCCAGCACGCGGGACAGCCCCCAGTTCTTC. Its translation is CASTRDSPQFF.

This clone was seen more than once but under ten times. Other nucleotide sequences from this sample produce the same CDR3. V is TRBV9 and J is TRBJ2-3; D gene unclear. V was cut by 0 bases and J by 0 bases, with 5 bases left in between. The CDR3 is made up of 14 amino acids. Looked up from germline, CDR1 is SGDLS and CDR2 is YYNGEE. The CDR3 reads CASSVGGSTDTQYF. The CDR3 nucleotides are TGTGCCAGCAGCGTAGGCGGTAGCACAGATACGCAGTATTTT.